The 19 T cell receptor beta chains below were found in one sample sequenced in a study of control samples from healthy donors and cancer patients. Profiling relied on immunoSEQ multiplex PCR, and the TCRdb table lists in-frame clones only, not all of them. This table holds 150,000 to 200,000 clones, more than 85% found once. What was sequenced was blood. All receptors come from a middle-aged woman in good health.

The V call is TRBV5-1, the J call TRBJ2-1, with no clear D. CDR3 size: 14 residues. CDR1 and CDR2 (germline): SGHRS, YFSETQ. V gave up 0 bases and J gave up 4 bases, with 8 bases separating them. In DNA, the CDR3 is TGCGCCAGCAGCTTGGGTACGGATTACAATGAGCAGTTCTTC. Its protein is CASSLGTDYNEQFF.

CDR3 DNA: TGTGCCAGCAGCCAAGATTTCCTAGCGGGGGCCGGCGATGAGCAGTTCTTC. It is translated as CASSQDFLAGAGDEQFF. The genes are TRBV14 and TRBJ2-1, with TRBD2 identical over 10 bases. Losses at the gene ends were 0 bases for V and 8 bases for J; bases not matched to a gene: 10. Germline V gene sequence: CDR1 SGHDN, CDR2 FVKESK. The CDR3 length is 17 residues.

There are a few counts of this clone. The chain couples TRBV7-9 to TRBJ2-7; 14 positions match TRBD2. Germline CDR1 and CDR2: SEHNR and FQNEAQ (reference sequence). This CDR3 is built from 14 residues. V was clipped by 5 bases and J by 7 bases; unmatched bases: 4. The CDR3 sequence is CASSVTSGGEEQYF. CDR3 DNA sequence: TGTGCCAGCAGCGTGACTAGCGGGGGGGAGGAGCAGTACTTC.

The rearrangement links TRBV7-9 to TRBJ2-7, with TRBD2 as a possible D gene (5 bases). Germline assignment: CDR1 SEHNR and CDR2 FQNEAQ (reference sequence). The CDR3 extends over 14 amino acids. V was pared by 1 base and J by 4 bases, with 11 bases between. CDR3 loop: CASSLVAGNYEQYF. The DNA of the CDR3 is TGTGCCAGCAGCTTAGTTGCCGGGAATTACGAGCAGTACTTC.

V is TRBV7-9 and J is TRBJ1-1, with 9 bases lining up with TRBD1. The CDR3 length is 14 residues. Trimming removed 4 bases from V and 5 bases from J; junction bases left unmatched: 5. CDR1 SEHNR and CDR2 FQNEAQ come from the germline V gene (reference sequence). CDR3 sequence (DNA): TGTGCCAGCAGCTACCAACAGGGGGCAACTGAAGCTTTCTTT. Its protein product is CASSYQQGATEAFF.

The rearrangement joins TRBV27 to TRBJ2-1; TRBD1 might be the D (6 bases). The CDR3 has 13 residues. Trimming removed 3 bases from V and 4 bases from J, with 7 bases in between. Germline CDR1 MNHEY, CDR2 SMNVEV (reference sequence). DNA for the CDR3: TGTGCCAGCAGTTTGACAGGTTACAATGAGCAGTTCTTC. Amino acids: CASSLTGYNEQFF.

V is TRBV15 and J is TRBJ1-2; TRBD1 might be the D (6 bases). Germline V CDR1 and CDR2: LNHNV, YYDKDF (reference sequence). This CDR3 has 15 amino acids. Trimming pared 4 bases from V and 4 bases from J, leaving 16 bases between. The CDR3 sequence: CATSTGGGYVYGYTF. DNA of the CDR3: TGTGCCACCAGCACCGGAGGGGGTTACGTCTATGGCTACACCTTC.

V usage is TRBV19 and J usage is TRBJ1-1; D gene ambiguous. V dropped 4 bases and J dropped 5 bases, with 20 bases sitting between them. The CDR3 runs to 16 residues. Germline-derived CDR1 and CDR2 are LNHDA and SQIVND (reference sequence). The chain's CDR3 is CASSNFDGVLGTEAFF. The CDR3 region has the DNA TGTGCCAGTAGTAACTTCGACGGGGTGCTGGGAACTGAAGCTTTCTTT.

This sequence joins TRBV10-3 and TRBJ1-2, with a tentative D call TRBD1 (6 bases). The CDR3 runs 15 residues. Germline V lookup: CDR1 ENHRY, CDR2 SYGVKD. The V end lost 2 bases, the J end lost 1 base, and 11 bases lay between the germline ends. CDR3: CAISELLDSNYGYTF. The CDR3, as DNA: TGTGCCATCAGTGAGCTACTGGACAGTAACTATGGCTACACCTTC.

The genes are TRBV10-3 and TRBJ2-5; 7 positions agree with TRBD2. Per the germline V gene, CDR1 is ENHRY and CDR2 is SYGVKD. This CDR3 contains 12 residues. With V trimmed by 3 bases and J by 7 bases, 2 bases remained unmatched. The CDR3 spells CAISEGGGTQYF. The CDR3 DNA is TGTGCCATCAGTGAAGGCGGGGGGACCCAGTACTTC.

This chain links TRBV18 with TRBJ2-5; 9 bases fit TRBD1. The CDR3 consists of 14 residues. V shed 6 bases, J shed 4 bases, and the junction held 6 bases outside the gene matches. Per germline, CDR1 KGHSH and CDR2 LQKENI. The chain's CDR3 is CASSPDRGRETQYF. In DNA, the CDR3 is TGTGCCAGCTCGCCGGACAGGGGAAGAGAGACCCAGTACTTC.

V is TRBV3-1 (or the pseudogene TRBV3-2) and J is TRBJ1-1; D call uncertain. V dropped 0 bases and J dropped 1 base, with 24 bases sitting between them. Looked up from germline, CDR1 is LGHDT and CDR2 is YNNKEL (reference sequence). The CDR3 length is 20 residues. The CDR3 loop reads CASSQDRVLPDRIKNTEAFF. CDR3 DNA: TGTGCCAGCAGCCAAGATAGGGTCTTGCCGGATCGGATCAAGAACACTGAAGCTTTCTTT.

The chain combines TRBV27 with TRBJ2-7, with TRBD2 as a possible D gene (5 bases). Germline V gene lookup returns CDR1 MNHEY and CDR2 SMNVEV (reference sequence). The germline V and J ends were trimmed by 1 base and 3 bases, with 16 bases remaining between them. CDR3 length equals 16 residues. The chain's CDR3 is CASSLLSPGGLYEQYF. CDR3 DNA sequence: TGTGCCAGCAGTTTATTAAGCCCCGGAGGTCTCTACGAGCAGTACTTC.

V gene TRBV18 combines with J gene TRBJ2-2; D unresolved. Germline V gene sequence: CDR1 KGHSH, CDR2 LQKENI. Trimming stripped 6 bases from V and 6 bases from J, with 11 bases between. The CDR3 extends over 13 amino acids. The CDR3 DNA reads TGTGCCAGCTCGGTCGTGACGCCCGGGGAGCTGTTTTTT. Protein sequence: CASSVVTPGELFF.

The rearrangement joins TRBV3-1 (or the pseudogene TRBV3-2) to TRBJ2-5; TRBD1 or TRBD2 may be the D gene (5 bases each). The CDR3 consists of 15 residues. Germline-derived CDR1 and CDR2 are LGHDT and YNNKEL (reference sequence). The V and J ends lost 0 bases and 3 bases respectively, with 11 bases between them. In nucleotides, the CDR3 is TGTGCCAGCAGCCAAGATGGGGGTCTAAAAGAGACCCAGTACTTC. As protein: CASSQDGGLKETQYF.

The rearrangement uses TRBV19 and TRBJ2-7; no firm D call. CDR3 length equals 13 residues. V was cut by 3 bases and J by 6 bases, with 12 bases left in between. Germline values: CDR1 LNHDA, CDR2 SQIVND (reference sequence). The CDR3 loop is CASSILFLGEQYF. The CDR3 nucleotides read TGTGCCAGTAGTATCCTCTTCCTCGGCGAGCAGTACTTC.

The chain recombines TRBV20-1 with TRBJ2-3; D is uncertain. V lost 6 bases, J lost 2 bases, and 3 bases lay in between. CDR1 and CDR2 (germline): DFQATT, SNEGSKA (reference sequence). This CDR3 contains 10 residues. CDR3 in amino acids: CSAATDTQYF. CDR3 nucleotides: TGCAGTGCCGCCACAGATACGCAGTATTTT.

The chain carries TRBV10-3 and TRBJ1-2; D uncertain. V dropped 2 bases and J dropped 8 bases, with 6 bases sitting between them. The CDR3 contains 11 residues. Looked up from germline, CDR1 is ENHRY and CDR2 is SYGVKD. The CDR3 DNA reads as TGTGCCATCAGTGAGGAGGGAGGCTACACCTTC. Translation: CAISEEGGYTF.

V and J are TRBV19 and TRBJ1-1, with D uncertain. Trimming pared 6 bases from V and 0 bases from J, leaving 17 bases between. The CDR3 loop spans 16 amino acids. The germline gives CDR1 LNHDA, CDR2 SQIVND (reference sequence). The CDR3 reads CASSVEHFTMNTEAFF. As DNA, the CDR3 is TGTGCCAGTAGCGTGGAGCATTTCACCATGAACACTGAAGCTTTCTTT.